These T cell receptor beta chains were read from a single sample in a study of cytomegalovirus exposure and HLA in healthy donors. Data came from immunoSEQ multiplex PCR; TCRdb stores just in-frame clones and leaves some out. The table has around 170,000 clones, about three quarters seen once. Sequencing was performed on PBMCs. These receptors were collected from a man between 18 and 29 years old in good health and CMV-seronegative. CDR3s include the opening cysteine and the closing phenylalanine or tryptophan. The D gene is left open where the match is weak. The size entry is marked missing in some rows and otherwise reads once, few, many or a size class.

.,TRBV18,TRBJ2-6,.,TGTGCCAGCGTCCCCTACCCGGCCAACGTCCTGACTTTC,CASVPYPANVLTF
TRBD2,TRBV5-6,TRBJ2-5,.,TGTGCCAGCAGCTTTAGGCTAGCGGAGATGAGCTGGGAGACCCAGTACTTC,CASSFRLAEMSWETQYF
.,TRBV5-6,TRBJ2-3,.,TGTGCCAGCAGCCCCCGCCCTATGAGCGGGTACACAGATACGCAGTATTTT,CASSPRPMSGYTDTQYF
.,TRBV21-1,TRBJ2-1,.,TGTGCCAGTATAACTCCGACGGGGAATGAGCAGTTCTTC,CASITPTGNEQFF
TRBD1,TRBV6-5,TRBJ1-2,.,TGTGCCAGCAGTTATGGGACAGGGCGAAACTATGGCTACACCTTC,CASSYGTGRNYGYTF
.,TRBV6-5,TRBJ2-7,.,TGTGCCAGCAGTTTGTTGCGAGGGTCGAACCTGCAGTACTTC,CASSLLRGSNLQYF
TRBD2,TRBV7-2,TRBJ2-3,.,TGTGCCAGCAGCTTTAAATTAGGGCTAGCGGGTACCACAGATACGCAGTATTTT,CASSFKLGLAGTTDTQYF
.,TRBV7-9,TRBJ2-5,.,TGTGCCAGCAGCTTAGTAGGGACTCGGGAGACCCAGTACTTC,CASSLVGTRETQYF
.,TRBV6-6,TRBJ2-7,few,TGTGCCAGCAGTGGGGGGACAGCTAAGGACTACGAGCAGTACTTC,CASSGGTAKDYEQYF
.,TRBV7-6,TRBJ2-7,.,TGTGCCAGCAGCGCCCTGGGAGCCTCCTACGAGCAGTACTTC,CASSALGASYEQYF
TRBD2,TRBV7-2,TRBJ2-3,.,TGTGCCAGCAGCCCGGGGGGGGGAGACACAGATACGCAGTATTTT,CASSPGGGDTDTQYF
TRBD1,TRBV15,TRBJ2-1,.,TGTGCCACCAGCAGACCCGGGACAGACTACAATGAGCAGTTCTTC,CATSRPGTDYNEQFF
TRBD1,TRBV9,TRBJ2-6,.,TGTGCCAGCAGCGTAGGGTGGACAGGGAACTCTGGGGCCAACGTCCTGACTTTC,CASSVGWTGNSGANVLTF
.,TRBV7-9,TRBJ1-1,.,TGTGCCAGCAGCTTACTGCAGGGAGGCACTGAAGCTTTCTTT,CASSLLQGGTEAFF
.,TRBV14,TRBJ1-2,.,TGTGCCAGCAGCCAAGAGCCCGGGACAAGAAGTGGCTACACCTTC,CASSQEPGTRSGYTF
.,TRBV30,TRBJ1-2,once,TGTGCCTGGAACCAGGGATGGGTCGCTGGCTACACCTTC,CAWNQGWVAGYTF
.,TRBV14,TRBJ1-2,.,TGTGCCAGCAGCCAAGATGTGGCCTATGGCTACACCTTC,CASSQDVAYGYTF
.,TRBV7-9,TRBJ1-2,once,TGTGCCAGCAGTCACGGGGAAAACCTCTATGGCTACACCTTC,CASSHGENLYGYTF
TRBD1,TRBV10-2,TRBJ2-5,.,TGCGCCAGCCAACAGGGGAAAGAGACCCAGTACTTC,CASQQGKETQYF
TRBD2,TRBV7-9,TRBJ2-1,once,TGTGCCAGCAGGTTAAAAGCAACCAGCGGGGGACACTACAATGAGCAGTTCTTC,CASRLKATSGGHYNEQFF
.,TRBV30,TRBJ2-2,.,TGTGCCTGGAGTGTACTGATTTCGAACACCGGGGAGCTGTTTTTT,CAWSVLISNTGELFF
.,TRBV11-3,TRBJ2-2,.,TGTGCCAGCAGCGGGGCCGGGGGCACCGGGGAGCTGTTTTTT,CASSGAGGTGELFF
TRBD2,TRBV5-1,TRBJ2-7,.,TGCGCCAGCACCCCCGGGGAGGGGTACTACGAGCAGTACTTC,CASTPGEGYYEQYF
.,TRBV4-1,TRBJ1-2,.,TGCGCCAGCAGCCAAACCCACGGGGATAACTATGGCTACACCTTC,CASSQTHGDNYGYTF
TRBD2,TRBV9,TRBJ2-5,.,TGTGCCAGCAGCCCCCGGGGACTAGCGGACCGAGAGACCCAGTACTTC,CASSPRGLADRETQYF
.,TRBV7-9,TRBJ2-7,.,TGTGCCAGCAGCTCCGACAGCTCCTACGAGCAGTACTTC,CASSSDSSYEQYF
.,TRBV16,TRBJ2-4,.,TGTGCCAGCAGCCATCAGGGTACCCTAGCCAAAAACATTCAGTACTTC,CASSHQGTLAKNIQYF
TRBD1,TRBV25-1,TRBJ1-2,once,TGTGCCAGCAGTGAGACAGGGTCGAAGGACTATGGCTACACCTTC,CASSETGSKDYGYTF
TRBD2,TRBV10-1,TRBJ2-7,.,TGCGCCTCCGACCTTCGGGGGGGGAACTACCAACCCTCCTACGAGCAGTACTTC,CASDLRGGNYQPSYEQYF
.,TRBV7-6,TRBJ2-7,.,TGTGCCAGCAGCTTAGTGGGGCCGGAACCAGGGGTCCGCTACGAGCAGTACTTC,CASSLVGPEPGVRYEQYF
.,TRBV10-3,TRBJ1-1,.,TGTGCCATCAGTGGGGCACAGTACACTGAAGCTTTCTTT,CAISGAQYTEAFF
.,TRBV11-2,TRBJ2-1,.,TGTGCCAGCAGCTTAAATCTGGGCGGGGATGAGCAGTTCTTC,CASSLNLGGDEQFF
TRBD1,TRBV12-5,TRBJ1-1,.,TGTGCTAGTGGTTTGGTACAGGGGGGTGAAGCTTTCTTT,CASGLVQGGEAFF
.,TRBV18,TRBJ2-1,.,TGTGCCAGCTCACTACTCGGGAATGAGCAGTTCTTC,CASSLLGNEQFF
.,TRBV6-5,TRBJ2-3,.,TGTGCCAGCAGTGGCAGGGCGGGGTTTCCAGATACGCAGTATTTT,CASSGRAGFPDTQYF
.,TRBV4-3,TRBJ2-1,once,TGCGCCAGCAGCCAAGACGTCGGCTACAATGAGCAGTTCTTC,CASSQDVGYNEQFF
.,TRBV9,TRBJ1-1,.,TGTGCCAGTGGGGGCAGAAACACTGAAGCTTTCTTT,CASGGRNTEAFF
.,TRBV18,TRBJ1-4,.,TGTGCCAGCTCATCCTCCCTGCAGAGAGGTGAAAAACTGTTTTTT,CASSSSLQRGEKLFF
.,TRBV4-3,TRBJ2-3,.,TGCGCCAGCAGCCAAGAGAGTTCTAGCGCGACAGATACGCAGTATTTT,CASSQESSSATDTQYF
.,TRBV28,TRBJ2-2,.,TGTGCCAGCAGTTTGGGTGGAGGGTACACCGGGGAGCTGTTTTTT,CASSLGGGYTGELFF
.,TRBV6-6,TRBJ2-7,.,TGTGCCAGCAGTCTACAGGGCGAGCAGTACTTC,CASSLQGEQYF
TRBD2,TRBV7-9,TRBJ2-1,once,TGTGCCAGCAGCTCCCAGGACCGGGAGGGATACAATGAGCAGTTCTTC,CASSSQDREGYNEQFF
.,TRBV2,TRBJ1-2,.,TGTGCCAGCCGGACAGAAGGGGGCTACACCTTC,CASRTEGGYTF
.,TRBV5-6,TRBJ1-2,few,TGTGCCAGCAGCCGTCGGGGGGACTTCTATGGCTACACCTTC,CASSRRGDFYGYTF
TRBD1,TRBV6-1,TRBJ2-4,few,TGTGCCAGCAGATCCGGGACAGCCTTCAAAAACATTCAGTACTTC,CASRSGTAFKNIQYF
.,TRBV7-2,TRBJ1-4,few,TGTGCCAGCAGCTTAGACGGGACAACTAATGAAAAACTGTTTTTT,CASSLDGTTNEKLFF
TRBD2,TRBV5-1,TRBJ2-3,.,TGCGCCAGCAGCTGGGGGGGTCGCGGGAACACAGATACGCAGTATTTT,CASSWGGRGNTDTQYF
TRBD1,TRBV7-9,TRBJ2-5,.,TGTGCCAGCAGCCCAGGGGGTTCCGGGAAAGAGACCCAGTACTTC,CASSPGGSGKETQYF
TRBD1,TRBV7-9,TRBJ2-7,few,TGTGCCAGCAGCCGGGACAGGCACCTCTCCTACGAGCAGTACTTC,CASSRDRHLSYEQYF
.,TRBV7-2,TRBJ2-1,.,TGTGCCAGCACCAAGATCAAGAGCTCCTACAATGAGCAGTTCTTC,CASTKIKSSYNEQFF
.,TRBV5-4,TRBJ1-2,.,TGTGCCAGCAGCACACCCCCGGGGTATGGCTACACCTTC,CASSTPPGYGYTF
.,TRBV6-5,TRBJ1-2,.,TGTGCCAGCAGTTACTCCCCTGGGGCACATGGCTACACCTTC,CASSYSPGAHGYTF
TRBD2,TRBV9,TRBJ2-1,.,TGTGCCAGCAGCCAAATCGGGGGGGATGACAATGAGCAGTTCTTC,CASSQIGGDDNEQFF